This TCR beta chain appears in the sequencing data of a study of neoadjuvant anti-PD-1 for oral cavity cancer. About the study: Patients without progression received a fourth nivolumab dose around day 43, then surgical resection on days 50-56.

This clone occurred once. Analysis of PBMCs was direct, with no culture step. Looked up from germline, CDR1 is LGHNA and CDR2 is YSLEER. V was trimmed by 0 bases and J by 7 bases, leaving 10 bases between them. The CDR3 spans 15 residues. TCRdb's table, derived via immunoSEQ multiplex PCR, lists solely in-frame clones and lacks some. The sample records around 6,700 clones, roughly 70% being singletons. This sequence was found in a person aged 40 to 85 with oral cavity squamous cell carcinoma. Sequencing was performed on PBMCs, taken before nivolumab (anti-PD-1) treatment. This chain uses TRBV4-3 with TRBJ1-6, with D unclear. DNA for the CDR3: TGCGCCAGCAGCCAAGAATTATCGCCAAATTCACCCCTCCACTTT. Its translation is CASSQELSPNSPLHF.